The 7 T cell receptor beta chains below come from one sample, sequenced in a study of shared clonotypes between healthy human individuals. Sequencing used immunoSEQ multiplex PCR; TCRdb keeps in-frame clones, though not all of them. The sample yields fewer than 650,000 clones, around 78% seen once. Sequenced input: PBMCs. These receptor sequences come from a woman aged 35 to 49 in good health. Some clones in this sample may be carry-over from other donors' samples.

The chain links TRBV7-6 to TRBJ2-5, with D perhaps TRBD2 (5 bases). Trimming pared 5 bases from V and 5 bases from J, leaving 12 bases between. This CDR3 is built from 13 residues. Germline lookup yields CDR1 SGHVS and CDR2 FNYEAQ. The CDR3 coding sequence is TGTGCCAGCAGCAGGGAGCGCGGCGAGACCCAGTACTTC. Its protein is CASSRERGETQYF.

This chain links TRBV19 with TRBJ2-7; D gene ambiguous. Trimming left V 3 bases short and J 2 bases short, with 11 bases between. The germline V gene encodes CDR1 LNHDA and CDR2 SQIVND (reference sequence). The length of the CDR3 is 14 residues. CDR3 region: CASSIGARAYEQYF. In DNA form, the CDR3 reads TGTGCCAGTAGTATCGGCGCCCGAGCCTACGAGCAGTACTTC.

This chain connects TRBV7-9 to TRBJ1-3; 8 nucleotides line up with TRBD1. The V gene's germline CDR1 is SEHNR and CDR2 FQNEAQ (reference sequence). This CDR3 contains 18 residues. Trimming took 5 bases from V and 3 from J; bases not matched to a gene: 15. The CDR3 DNA is TGTGCCAGCAGCGCTACCTATGGTGTCAGGGGGCATGGAAACACCATATATTTT. Protein product: CASSATYGVRGHGNTIYF.

This clone appeared a few times. This chain uses TRBV28 with TRBJ2-2; a possible D gene is TRBD1 (5 bases). CDR1 and CDR2 (germline): MDHEN, SYDVKM. V dropped 5 bases and J dropped 3 bases, with 13 bases sitting between them. CDR3 size: 15 residues. The CDR3 coding sequence is TGTGCCAGCAGTCCCCGAGACAGATACACCGGGGAGCTGTTTTTT. Translated, it gives CASSPRDRYTGELFF.

This chain links TRBV7-2 with TRBJ1-1, with a weak D call TRBD1 (5 bases). Trimming pared 3 bases from V and 4 bases from J, leaving 12 bases between. Germline CDR1 reads SGHTA; CDR2 reads FQGNSA. CDR3 length: 14 amino acids. The CDR3 reads CASSLQGSGTEAFF. The CDR3 DNA reads TGTGCCAGCAGCTTGCAGGGCAGCGGCACTGAAGCTTTCTTT.

The chain uses TRBV27 and TRBJ2-7; 12 positions agree with TRBD2. The V gene end was trimmed by 5 bases and the J gene end by 4 bases; junction bases not matched to a gene: 3. The CDR3 covers 14 residues. In germline, CDR1 is MNHEY, CDR2 SMNVEV (reference sequence). The CDR3 sequence: CASSPLAGGYEQYF. The CDR3 nucleotides read TGTGCCAGCAGTCCTCTAGCGGGAGGGTACGAGCAGTACTTC.

J is TRBJ2-7 and V is TRBV4-2; 11 positions agree with TRBD1. CDR1 LGHNA and CDR2 YNFKEQ come from the germline V gene. This CDR3 has 16 amino acids. J gave up 0 bases and V 4 bases, and 5 bases lay outside the gene matches. The DNA of the CDR3 is TGTGCCAGCAGCCCTGAAGGGACAGGGGGCTCCTACGAGCAGTACTTC. It translates to CASSPEGTGGSYEQYF.